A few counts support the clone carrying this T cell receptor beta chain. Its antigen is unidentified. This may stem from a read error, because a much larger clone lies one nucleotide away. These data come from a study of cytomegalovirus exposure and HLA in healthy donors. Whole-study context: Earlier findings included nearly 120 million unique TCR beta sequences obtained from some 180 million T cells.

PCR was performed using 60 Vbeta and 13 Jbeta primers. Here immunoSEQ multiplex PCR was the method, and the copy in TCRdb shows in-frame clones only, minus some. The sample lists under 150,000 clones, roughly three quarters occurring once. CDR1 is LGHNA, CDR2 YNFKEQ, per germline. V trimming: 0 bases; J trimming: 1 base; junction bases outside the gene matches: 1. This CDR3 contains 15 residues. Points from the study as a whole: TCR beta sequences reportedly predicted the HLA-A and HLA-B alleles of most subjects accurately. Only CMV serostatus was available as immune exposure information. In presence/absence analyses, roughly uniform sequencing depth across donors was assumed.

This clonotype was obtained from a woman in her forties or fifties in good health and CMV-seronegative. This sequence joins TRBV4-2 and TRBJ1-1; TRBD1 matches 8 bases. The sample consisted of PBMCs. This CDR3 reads CASSQDGTGNTEAFF. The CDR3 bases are TGTGCCAGCAGCCAAGATGGGACAGGGAACACTGAAGCTTTCTTT.